This entry lists 8 T cell receptor beta chains sequenced from one sample in a study of Graves' ophthalmopathy and Graves' hyperthyroidism. RNA transcripts served as template for amplifying TCR beta CDR3 sequences. HTBI primers primed a first-round RT-PCR, and a second-round multiplex PCR followed. TCRdb reprocessed the multiplex PCR reads with MiXCR, giving one entry per CDR3 protein. Among around 1,000,000 distinct CDR3 sequences listed, 36% were seen once. The sequenced sample was peripheral blood or thyroid tissue (not recorded which). These receptors were obtained from an adult man with Graves' hyperthyroidism.

As for this clonotype: One junction end disagrees with the germline gene, perhaps due to a read error. The V call is TRBV19, the J call TRBJ1-1; tentative D call: TRBD1 (6 bases). The CDR3 contains 12 residues. Germline CDR1 and CDR2: LNHDA and SQIVND (reference sequence). For the CDR3, the DNA is TGTGACAGTAGACGCACAGGGCCTGAAGCTTTCTTT. Its translation is CDSRRTGPEAFF.

This clonotype has a handful of counts. This chain joins TRBV5-5 and TRBJ2-7; D might be TRBD1 (5 bases). Trimming removed 2 bases from V and 3 bases from J, with 12 bases in between. Germline loops: CDR1 SGHKS, CDR2 YYEKEE (reference sequence). This CDR3 spans 14 amino acids. The CDR3 spells CASSFSGIGYEQYF. DNA for the CDR3: TGTGCCAGCAGCTTTTCAGGGATAGGCTACGAGCAGTACTTC.

In its sample, this clonotype was seen a few times. This chain joins TRBV5-6 and TRBJ2-2; D tentatively reads TRBD1 or TRBD2 (5 bases each). The V end lost 1 base, the J end lost 3 bases, and 16 bases lay between the germline ends. The CDR3 is made up of 17 amino acids. From germline, CDR1 is SGHDT and CDR2 YYEEEE. Here the CDR3 DNA reads TGTGCCAGCAGCTTGCTAGGCGGAAGAGGGGACACCGGGGAGCTGTTTTTT. Translated: CASSLLGGRGDTGELFF.

This clonotype showed up just a few times. This rearrangement joins TRBV12-3 or TRBV12-4 to TRBJ1-6; TRBD1 might be the D (6 bases). Trimming took 3 bases from V and 5 from J, leaving 14 bases between them. The CDR3 loop spans 16 amino acids. The chain's CDR3 is CASSFRQEGDNSPLHF. In DNA form, the CDR3 reads TGTGCCAGCAGTTTTAGACAGGAGGGCGATAATTCACCCCTCCACTTT.

A few counts support this clonotype. The chain links TRBV20-1 to TRBJ2-7; weak D call: TRBD2 (6 bases). CDR3 length: 15 amino acids. Germline loops: CDR1 DFQATT, CDR2 SNEGSKA (reference sequence). The ends were cut back, 5 bases at V and 1 base at J, with 18 bases in the middle. Written as DNA, the CDR3 is TGCAGTGCTTTACACGGGGAGGTAGCATCCTACGAGCAGTACTTC. Amino acids: CSALHGEVASYEQYF.

This clonotype was counted at least ten times. This chain links TRBV20-1 with TRBJ1-2; possibly TRBD1 for D (6 bases). Per germline, CDR1 DFQATT and CDR2 SNEGSKA (reference sequence). The V end was cut by 4 bases, the J end by 8 bases, with 14 bases between. This CDR3 contains 12 residues. In DNA form, the CDR3 reads TGCAGTGCTAACAGACAGGATAGGGGCTACACCTTC. This sequence encodes CSANRQDRGYTF.

Many counts were recorded for this clonotype. The chain has TRBV20-1 and TRBJ1-5; 8 nucleotides line up with TRBD1. The germline V gene encodes CDR1 DFQATT and CDR2 SNEGSKA (reference sequence). Germline trimming cut 3 bases from V and 5 bases from J; bases unmatched to any gene: 9. This CDR3 has 15 residues. The CDR3 sequence: CSASQLSGGDQPQHF. CDR3 DNA: TGCAGTGCTAGTCAGTTGTCAGGGGGCGATCAGCCCCAGCATTTT.

This clonotype was seen at least ten times. The chain carries TRBV10-2 and TRBJ1-4, with TRBD1 identical over 8 bases. V dropped 8 bases and J dropped 8; count of bases not matched to a gene: 4. The CDR3 extends over 12 amino acids. From germline, CDR1 is WSHSY and CDR2 SAAADI. CDR3 DNA sequence: TGCGCCAGCGGACAGGGCAGCGAAAAACTGTTTTTT. The encoded protein is CASGQGSEKLFF.